The 9 T cell receptor beta chains below were found in one sample sequenced in a study of T cell changes during pregnancy in multiple sclerosis. The assay was immunoSEQ multiplex PCR, and TCRdb's table has in-frame clones only and misses some. The sample lists about 77,000 clones, about 92% occurring once. Sequences were derived from peripheral blood, sampled after pregnancy. The receptors originated from a female donor in good health, enrolled as a control in a pregnancy study.

This rearrangement joins TRBV18 to TRBJ1-5; 11 bases are shared with TRBD1. The V gene's germline CDR1 is KGHSH and CDR2 LQKENI. The CDR3 extends over 15 amino acids. V lost 3 bases, J lost 6 bases, and 4 bases stayed unmatched. CDR3 residues: CASSPIGTGGQPQHF. The CDR3, as DNA: TGTGCCAGCTCACCTATCGGGACAGGGGGTCAGCCCCAGCATTTT.

The chain employs TRBV13 and TRBJ2-2, with a tentative D call TRBD2 (5 bases). V was trimmed by 4 bases and J by 0 bases, leaving 9 bases between them. The CDR3 totals 15 residues. CDR1 PRHDT and CDR2 FYEKMQ come from the germline V gene (reference sequence). The CDR3 protein is CASSYDGTNTGELFF. The CDR3 DNA reads as TGTGCCAGCAGCTACGACGGGACGAACACCGGGGAGCTGTTTTTT.

The chain combines TRBV7-3 with TRBJ2-6; D may be TRBD1 (6 bases). V was pared by 8 bases and J by 4 bases, with 15 bases between. The CDR3 runs 15 residues. Germline CDR1 is SGHTA and CDR2 is FQGTGA. The CDR3 DNA reads as TGTGCCAGCGGGAAAGGGACACGGGGGGCCAACGTCCTGACTTTC. Its protein is CASGKGTRGANVLTF.

The chain links TRBV2 to TRBJ1-1; 10 bases are shared with TRBD1. This CDR3 has 12 residues. Per germline, CDR1 SNHLY and CDR2 FYNNEI. V shed 6 bases and J 7 bases; nucleotides not matched to a gene: 2. This CDR3 reads CASRWTGGEAFF. The CDR3 DNA reads TGTGCCAGCAGATGGACAGGGGGTGAAGCTTTCTTT.

The chain is built from TRBV10-1 and TRBJ2-7; the match to TRBD2 covers 10 bases. CDR1 WNHNN and CDR2 SYGVQD come from the germline V gene (reference sequence). CDR3 length: 15 amino acids. Trimming removed 2 bases from V and 6 bases from J; junction bases left unmatched: 7. CDR3 protein: CASSEMSGGAFEQYF. In DNA form, the CDR3 reads TGCGCCAGCAGTGAGATGAGCGGGGGGGCCTTCGAGCAGTACTTC.

This clone has just one count. The chain couples TRBV28 to TRBJ1-2; D call uncertain. Trimming cost V 4 bases and J 6 bases, with 12 bases left between them. This CDR3 is 13 amino acids long. The V gene's germline CDR1 is MDHEN and CDR2 SYDVKM. The CDR3 reads CASSSPPPDGYTF. CDR3 DNA sequence: TGTGCCAGCAGTTCCCCTCCTCCCGATGGCTACACCTTC.

V and J are TRBV14 and TRBJ2-1; unclear D gene. The germline CDR1 and CDR2 sequences are SGHDN and FVKESK. The CDR3 has 17 residues. Trimming took off 5 bases at V and 0 bases at J, with 17 bases between the two ends. The CDR3 nucleotides read TGTGCCAGCAGCTCATACTCTACCCGATTCTCCTACAATGAGCAGTTCTTC. Encoded protein: CASSSYSTRFSYNEQFF.

This chain joins TRBV19 and TRBJ2-3, with TRBD2 matching 7 bases. Germline-derived CDR1 and CDR2 are LNHDA and SQIVND (reference sequence). Trimming removed 3 bases from V and 3 bases from J; junction bases left unmatched: 12. The CDR3 contains 17 residues. The CDR3 region has the DNA TGTGCCAGTAGTATCTCCTCCGGGAGGAGGGTAACAGATACGCAGTATTTT. The encoded protein is CASSISSGRRVTDTQYF.

The rearrangement links TRBV7-9 to TRBJ1-5; 9 bases fit TRBD1. Trimming cost V 1 base and J 4 bases; bases outside gene matches: 8. CDR1 and CDR2 (germline): SEHNR, FQNEAQ (reference sequence). The CDR3 is made up of 17 amino acids. The CDR3 protein is CASSLVLGQGSNQPQHF. CDR3 sequence (DNA): TGTGCCAGCAGCTTAGTTCTAGGACAGGGGTCTAATCAGCCCCAGCATTTT.